The clone carrying this T cell receptor beta chain was seen more than once but under ten times. Germline loops: CDR1 DFQATT, CDR2 SNEGSKA (reference sequence). The CDR3 has 12 amino acids. Trimming removed 5 bases at V and 2 bases at J, with 9 bases between. This specimen belongs to a study of T-cell reconstitution after alpha-beta-depleted transplantation in children. Unique molecular identifiers were incorporated when the TCRbeta library was constructed. Using its own MiXCR run on the PCR reads, TCRdb lists one record per CDR3 protein. The sample lists roughly 400,000 distinct CDR3 sequences; about a fifth were seen once.

The clonotype originates from a human donor who donated a stem cell graft to a child with acute myeloid leukemia. V and J are TRBV20-1 and TRBJ2-5, with a possible D match to TRBD1 (5 bases). Sequenced material: PBMCs from the stem cell graft donor, taken from the stem cell graft. Here the CDR3 DNA reads TGCAGTGCTCCGGACAATCAAGAGACCCAGTACTTC. Its protein product is CSAPDNQETQYF.